Listed below are T cell receptor beta chains from one sample, sequenced in a study of T cell repertoires in cytomegalovirus infection. TCRdb recomputed calls from the reads with MiXCR, one row per CDR3 protein. The data hold about 900,000 distinct CDR3 sequences, with approximately 30% observed a single time. No antigens are known for them. Sample: cultured CD8+ T cells from PBMCs, taken from culture after CMV antigen stimulation. Receptors were obtained from a human donor in good health (CMV status not recorded). Some clones in this sample may be carry-over from other donors' samples. The CDR3 runs from the conserved cysteine through the conserved F or W. The D gene is left open where the match is weak. Clone size, where shown, is once, few, many, or a class for clones that have expanded.

J gene | clone size | V gene | CDR3 length | D gene | CDR3 protein | CDR3 DNA
TRBJ2-7 | once | TRBV4-3 | 16 | . | CASSHPGTGPTYEQYF | TGCGCCAGCAGCCACCCAGGAACAGGCCCTACCTACGAGCAGTACTTC
TRBJ2-3 | . | TRBV6-1 | 13 | . | CASSEAALDTQYF | TGTGCCAGCAGTGAAGCTGCCCTAGATACGCAGTATTTT
TRBJ2-3 | few | TRBV7-6 | 17 | TRBD2 | CASSLEEGRVGTDTQYF | TGTGCCAGCAGCTTAGAGGAAGGGAGGGTGGGCACAGATACGCAGTATTTT
TRBJ1-1 | . | TRBV6-8 | 17 | . | CANSYSLFRGSGTEAFF | TGTGCCAACAGTTACAGTCTCTTTCGGGGAAGCGGCACTGAAGCTTTCTTT
TRBJ1-1 | many | TRBV7-6 | 16 | . | CASSTRATGLNTEAFF | TGTGCCAGCAGCACAAGGGCTACAGGGTTGAACACTGAAGCTTTCTTT
TRBJ1-4 | many | TRBV7-8 | 15 | . | CASSLEGPSNEKLFF | TGTGCCAGCAGCTTAGAGGGACCGTCTAATGAAAAACTGTTTTTT
TRBJ2-1 | few | TRBV9 | 15 | . | CASSVEIDAWGEQFF | TGTGCCAGCAGCGTAGAAATCGACGCCTGGGGTGAGCAGTTCTTC
TRBJ2-2 | . | TRBV10-3 | 16 | . | CAISEPSGGNTGELFF | TGTGCCATCAGTGAGCCGTCCGGGGGGAACACCGGGGAGCTGTTTTTT
TRBJ1-1 | few | TRBV10-3 | 14 | . | CAISEMGVNTEAFF | TGTGCCATCAGTGAAATGGGCGTGAACACTGAAGCTTTCTTT
TRBJ2-1 | . | TRBV19 | 16 | . | CASSTLSGLEYNEQFF | TGTGCCAGTAGTACCCTTTCGGGACTGGAATACAATGAGCAGTTCTTC
TRBJ2-3 | few | TRBV6-6 | 15 | . | CASSYLGGNTDTQYF | TGTGCCAGCAGTTATCTCGGGGGTAACACAGATACGCAGTATTTT
TRBJ1-2 | many | TRBV27 | 13 | . | CASSFGANYGYTF | TGTGCCAGCAGCTTCGGGGCAAACTATGGCTACACCTTC
TRBJ1-2 | many | TRBV7-6 | 13 | TRBD1 | CASSETGGYGYTF | TGTGCCAGCAGCGAGACAGGGGGCTATGGCTACACCTTC
TRBJ1-6 | few | TRBV27 | 14 | . | CASSLRSGYSPLHF | TGTGCCAGCAGTTTACGATCCGGATATTCACCCCTCCACTTT
TRBJ2-3 | . | TRBV28 | 18 | . | CASSSRSIDKRGVDTQYF | TGTGCCAGCAGTTCCCGATCGATTGACAAACGGGGAGTGGATACGCAGTATTTT
TRBJ2-6 | . | TRBV28 | 14 | . | CASSLPDGANILTF | TGTGCCAGCAGTTTACCGGACGGGGCCAACATCCTGACTTTC
TRBJ2-1 | few | TRBV12-3/TRBV12-4 | 13 | . | CASGGSFYNEQFF | TGTGCCAGCGGGGGGTCCTTCTACAATGAGCAGTTCTTC
TRBJ2-4 | . | TRBV7-9 | 16 | . | CASSLSSQLAKNIQYF | TGTGCCAGCAGCTTAAGTTCACAACTGGCCAAAAACATTCAGTACTTC
TRBJ2-1 | . | TRBV2 | 13 | TRBD1 | CASSGQGSDEQFF | TGTGCCAGCAGCGGACAGGGTTCGGATGAGCAGTTCTTC
TRBJ1-5 | . | TRBV19 | 19 | . | CASSKPDRTRRPSNQPQHF | TGTGCCAGTAGTAAACCAGACCGAACCAGACGACCTAGCAATCAGCCCCAGCATTTT
TRBJ1-1 | few | TRBV2 | 12 | . | CASVGVNTEAFF | TGTGCCAGCGTCGGAGTGAACACTGAAGCTTTCTTT
TRBJ2-5 | . | TRBV18 | 15 | . | CASSPGDWLGETQYF | TGTGCCAGCTCACCGGGGGACTGGCTGGGGGAGACCCAGTACTTC
TRBJ2-5 | few | TRBV6-6 | 12 | . | CASQDGQETQYF | TGTGCCAGCCAGGACGGACAAGAGACCCAGTACTTC
TRBJ2-5 | once | TRBV28 | 15 | . | CASSFEAAPQETQYF | TGTGCCAGCAGTTTCGAGGCAGCCCCACAAGAGACCCAGTACTTC
TRBJ2-3 | many | TRBV12-3/TRBV12-4 | 16 | TRBD2 | CASSPTSGGAQDTQYF | TGTGCCAGCAGCCCTACTAGCGGGGGGGCCCAAGATACGCAGTATTTT
TRBJ2-1 | few | TRBV7-2 | 16 | . | CASSTLTGAPYNEQFF | TGTGCCAGCAGCACTCTTACCGGGGCTCCATACAATGAGCAGTTCTTC
TRBJ2-1 | few | TRBV10-3 | 12 | . | CAIRAGVHEQFF | TGTGCCATCAGAGCAGGGGTCCATGAGCAGTTCTTC
TRBJ1-6 | many | TRBV7-6 | 14 | TRBD1 | CASSVRQGYSPLHF | TGTGCCAGCAGCGTAAGACAGGGTTATTCACCCCTCCACTTT
TRBJ2-5 | few | TRBV6-5 | 20 | TRBD2 | CASSYLRGYTASGGEETQYF | TGTGCCAGCAGTTACTTAAGGGGCTACACGGCTAGCGGGGGGGAAGAGACCCAGTACTTC
TRBJ2-3 | few | TRBV12-5 | 17 | TRBD2 | CASGPGLAGGYTDTQYF | TGTGCTAGTGGTCCCGGACTAGCGGGGGGGTACACAGATACGCAGTATTTT